The TCR beta chain under discussion was sequenced for a study of CD8 T cells in ankylosing spondylitis. TCRdb re-analysed the 5' RACE reads in MiXCR, keeping a single row per CDR3 protein. Of around 320,000 distinct CDR3 sequences listed, more than 20% are singletons. The CDR3 covers 14 residues. V lost 6 bases and J 5 bases, leaving 16 bases between the germline ends. The chain uses TRBV12-3 or TRBV12-4 and TRBJ2-5; D remains ambiguous. Sample: blood, either unsorted or a sorted T cell fraction (not recorded which). The sequence came from a female donor with ankylosing spondylitis or in good health (not recorded which). This chain's CDR3 is CASSPKAARETQYF. The CDR3 coding sequence is TGTGCCAGCAGCCCCAAGGCAGCCCGGGAGACCCAGTACTTC.